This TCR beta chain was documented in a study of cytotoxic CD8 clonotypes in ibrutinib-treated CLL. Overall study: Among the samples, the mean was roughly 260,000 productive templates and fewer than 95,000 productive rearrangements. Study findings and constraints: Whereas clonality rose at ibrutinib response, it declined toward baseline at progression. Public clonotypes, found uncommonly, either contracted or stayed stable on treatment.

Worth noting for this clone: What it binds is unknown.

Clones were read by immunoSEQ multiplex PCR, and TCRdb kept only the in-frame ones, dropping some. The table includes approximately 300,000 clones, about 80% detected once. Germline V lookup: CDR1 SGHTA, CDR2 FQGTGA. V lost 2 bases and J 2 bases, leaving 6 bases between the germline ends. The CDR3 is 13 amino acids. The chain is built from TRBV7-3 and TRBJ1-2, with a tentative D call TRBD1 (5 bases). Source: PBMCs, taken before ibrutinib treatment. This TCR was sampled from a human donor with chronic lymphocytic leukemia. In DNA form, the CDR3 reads TGTGCCAGCAGCTTAGGGGGAAACTATGGCTACACCTTC. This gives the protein CASSLGGNYGYTF.